This T cell receptor beta chain stems from a study of T cell responses to AZD1222 COVID-19 vaccine. This clone appeared a single time. Its antigen remains unidentified. Clones were sequenced by immunoSEQ multiplex PCR, and TCRdb holds only the in-frame ones, with some missing. Among about 100,000 clones listed, about 89% were seen once. Germline CDR1 is SEHNR and CDR2 is FQNEAQ (reference sequence). The CDR3 runs 14 residues. V lost 3 bases and J 4 bases, leaving 12 bases between the germline ends. Study outcomes and limitations: Repertoires were obtained solely post-peak T cell response. Breadth and depth of Spike-specific TCRs rose after two AZD1222 doses. Baseline seropositives among AZD1222 recipients totaled only five or six.

The genes are TRBV7-9 and TRBJ1-1, with a possible D match to TRBD1 (5 bases). The origin of this receptor is an adult who received the AZD1222 COVID-19 vaccine. The sequenced sample was peripheral blood, obtained 28 days after the second AZD1222 dose. The CDR3 here is CASSFFGDGTEAFF. CDR3 nucleotide sequence: TGTGCCAGCAGCTTTTTTGGGGACGGCACTGAAGCTTTCTTT. The complete variable domain, with remaining parts taken from reference TRBV7-9 and TRBJ1-1, reads DTGVSQNPRHKITKRGQNVTFRCDPISEHNRLYWYRQTLGQGPEFLTYFQNEAQLEKSRLLSDRFSAERPKGSFSTLEIQRTEQGDSAMYLCASSFFGDGTEAFFGQGTRLTVV.